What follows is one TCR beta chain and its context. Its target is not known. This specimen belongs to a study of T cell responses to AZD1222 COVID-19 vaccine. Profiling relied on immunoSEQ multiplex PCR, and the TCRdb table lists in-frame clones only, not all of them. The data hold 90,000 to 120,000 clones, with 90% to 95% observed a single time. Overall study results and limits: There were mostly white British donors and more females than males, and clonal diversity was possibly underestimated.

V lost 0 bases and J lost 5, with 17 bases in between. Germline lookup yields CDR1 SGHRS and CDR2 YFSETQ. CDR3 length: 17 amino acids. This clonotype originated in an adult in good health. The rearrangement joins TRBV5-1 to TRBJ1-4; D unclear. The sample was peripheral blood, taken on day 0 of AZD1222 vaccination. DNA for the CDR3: TGCGCCAGCAGCTTGGGGGATGGAGCCCTACTAAATGAAAAACTGTTTTTT. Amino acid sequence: CASSLGDGALLNEKLFF.